The 8 T cell receptor beta chains presented below share a single source sample, sequenced in a study of vaccination effects on CD4 cells after COVID-19 (dated by TCRdb to between 2020 and 2023). Libraries came from the immunoSEQ multiplex PCR assay. TCRdb re-hosts the immuneACCESS table, in-frame sequences only. Its copies lack some clones; in the studies checked, an unresolved V gene accounts for under half of them, and the cause for the rest is not known. The sample has tens of thousands of clones on record, roughly 74% of them singletons. In total, the top ten clones hold about 3.2% of the sample. Their antigens remain unidentified. In the ViraFEST assay, PBMC were stimulated with viral peptide pools, and TCR sequencing was then used to find antigen-specific CD4+ T cell clonotypes based on their expansion. After less than eleven days of culture, CD4+ T cells were isolated with the EasySep CD4+ T cell isolation kit. None of the healthy vaccine recipients had a prior SARS-CoV-2 infection, which was confirmed by nucleocapsid antibody tests that came back negative both before and after vaccination.

This specimen was CD4+ T cells from PBMCs cultured with HCoV-NL63 spike peptides, taken before COVID-19 vaccination. Explained via the paper, the cell subset or site label denotes: HCoV-NL63 spike overlapping peptide pool stimulation. The origin of the receptors is a human donor who received a COVID-19 vaccine.

The chain joins TRBV6-2 or TRBV6-3 to TRBJ2-7; D is possibly TRBD1 (6 bases). The CDR3 runs 14 residues. V was trimmed by 3 bases and J by 1 base, leaving 10 bases between them. Germline lookup yields CDR1 MNHEY and CDR2 SVGEGT. The CDR3, as DNA: TGTGCCAGCAGTTATCCTGGGACATCCTACGAGCAGTACGTC. It yields the protein CASSYPGTSYEQYV.

The table lists this clone with a count of one. This chain uses TRBV7-3 with TRBJ1-6; possible D gene TRBD1, 5 bases. With 3 bases removed from V and 5 bases from J, the gap between germline ends came to 11 bases. Germline values: CDR1 SGHTA, CDR2 FQGTGA. This CDR3 has 15 residues. In DNA form, the CDR3 reads TGTGCCAGCAGCTTCTCTGGGGGTGATAATTCACCCCTCCACTTT. This gives the protein CASSFSGGDNSPLHF. The entire variable domain, with the rest obtained from reference TRBV7-3 and TRBJ1-6, is as follows: GAGVSQTPSNKVTEKGKYVELRCDPISGHTALYWYRQSLGQGPEFLIYFQGTGAADDSGLPNDRFFAVRPEGSVSTLKIQRTERGDSAVYLCASSFSGGDNSPLHFGNGTRLTVT.

V and J are TRBV27 and TRBJ1-3, with 9 positions matching TRBD1. The CDR3 runs 17 residues. V was clipped by 3 bases and J by 3 bases; unmatched bases: 9. Germline V gene data show CDR1 as MNHEY and CDR2 as SMNVEV (reference sequence). The CDR3 DNA reads as TGTGCCAGCAGTTTTCGGGACAGGGAAGAATGTGGAAACACCATATATTTT. Translating it yields CASSFRDREECGNTIYF.

The chain combines TRBV5-1 with TRBJ2-6; D is possibly TRBD1 (6 bases). This CDR3 has 17 residues. V dropped 4 bases and J dropped 0 bases, with 14 bases sitting between them. CDR1 is SGHRS, CDR2 YFSETQ, per germline. The CDR3 DNA is TGCGCCAGCAGCCGGGGTCAGGGGAGCTCTGGGGCCAACGTCCTGACTTTC. It yields the protein CASSRGQGSSGANVLTF.

This sequence joins TRBV19 and TRBJ2-5, with D perhaps matching TRBD1 (6 bases). V was clipped by 1 base and J by 5 bases, with 8 bases between them. CDR1 LNHDA and CDR2 SQIVND come from the germline V gene (reference sequence). This CDR3 spans 13 amino acids. The DNA of the CDR3 is TGTGCCAGTAGTATAGTCAGGGGTGAGACCCAGTACTTC. It encodes CASSIVRGETQYF.

The sample holds one count of this clone. CDR3 region: CATSDSMGGNEQFF. CDR3 nucleotide sequence: TGTGCCACCAGTGACTCAATGGGGGGCAATGAGCAGTTCTTC. The gene calls are TRBV24-1 and TRBJ2-1; D may be TRBD2 (6 bases). Trimming left V 4 bases short and J 6 bases short, with 12 bases between. Germline-derived CDR1 and CDR2 are KGHDR and SFDVKD. The CDR3 runs to 14 residues.

This clone was seen a handful of times. The chain uses TRBV7-2 and TRBJ2-1, with 9 bases lining up with TRBD1. This CDR3 comprises 15 residues. CDR1 is SGHTA and CDR2 is FQGNSA in the germline V gene. J lost 8 bases, V lost 4 bases, and 9 bases had no gene match. DNA for the CDR3: TGTGCCAGCAGCTCCGGGGACAGGGTGGCCCATGAGCAGTTCTTC. Residues: CASSSGDRVAHEQFF.

The V and J genes are TRBV2 and TRBJ1-2; no reliable D call. CDR3 length equals 12 residues. V gave up 4 bases and J gave up 2 bases, with 5 bases separating them. The germline V gene has CDR1 SNHLY and CDR2 FYNNEI. DNA of the CDR3: TGTGCCAGCAGTGTCAGAAACTATGGCTACACCTTC. It is translated as CASSVRNYGYTF. Full variable domain (missing parts from reference TRBV2 and TRBJ1-2): EPEVTQTPSHQVTQMGQEVILRCVPISNHLYFYWYRQILGQKVEFLVSFYNNEISEKSEIFDDQFSVERPDGSNFTLKIRSTKLEDSAMYFCASSVRNYGYTFGSGTRLTVV.